Listed below are T cell receptor beta chains from one sample, sequenced in a study of T cell responses to AZD1222 COVID-19 vaccine. The table came from immunoSEQ multiplex PCR; TCRdb's copy has only in-frame clones and leaves some out. The sample lists 130,000 to 150,000 clones; around 90% were seen once. The input for sequencing was peripheral blood, taken 28 days after the second AZD1222 dose. These receptors originate from an adult who received the AZD1222 COVID-19 vaccine. The CDR3 runs from the conserved cysteine through the conserved F or W. The D gene is left open where the match is weak. Clone size is not always given. Where it is, it says once, few, many or a class for expanded clones.

V	D	J	size	DNA	CDR3
TRBV6-5	TRBD2	TRBJ2-1	-	TGTGCCAGCACTCAAACACCACTAGCGCCCAATGAGCAGTTCTTC	CASTQTPLAPNEQFF
TRBV28	TRBD1	TRBJ1-4	-	TGTGCCAGCAGTTTCGGGACAGGGGGACTCAATGAAAAACTGTTTTTT	CASSFGTGGLNEKLFF
TRBV7-9	-	TRBJ2-5	-	TGTGCCAGCAGCTGGGGGACTGAAGAGACCCAGTACTTC	CASSWGTEETQYF
TRBV9	-	TRBJ1-4	-	TGTGCCAGCAGCGTACAGGGGAAGGCAACTAATGAAAAACTGTTTTTT	CASSVQGKATNEKLFF
TRBV7-9	-	TRBJ2-3	-	TGTGCCAGCAGCTTAGCGACAGATACGCAGTATTTT	CASSLATDTQYF
TRBV7-6	-	TRBJ2-7	-	TGTGCCAGCAGCTTAGAGGCTAGCAGGACATATTACGAGCAGTACTTC	CASSLEASRTYYEQYF
TRBV6-6	TRBD2	TRBJ2-5	-	TGTGCCAGCAGTAACTCCTTCCGGGGGGGCCGAGAGACCCAGTACTTC	CASSNSFRGGRETQYF
TRBV9	-	TRBJ2-2	-	TGTGCCAGCAGCGTAGCCCGGGAGCGGACCGGGGAGCTGTTTTTT	CASSVARERTGELFF
TRBV19	TRBD1	TRBJ1-1	-	TGTGCCAGTAGTAGGGACAGGGTGAGCACTGAAGCTTTCTTT	CASSRDRVSTEAFF
TRBV4-1	TRBD1	TRBJ1-6	-	TGCGCCAGCAGCCAAGATTCCAGGGGGTCCCTCCACTTT	CASSQDSRGSLHF
TRBV30	-	TRBJ1-5	-	TGTGCCTGGTCCGGGGGGGAGGGTCAGCCCCAGCATTTT	CAWSGGEGQPQHF
TRBV7-3	-	TRBJ1-2	-	TGTGCCAGCATACTTCCTCTTGGGGCCGGCTACACCTTC	CASILPLGAGYTF
TRBV5-4	-	TRBJ2-2	-	TGTGCCAGCAGCTCCAGGAGAAGAACCACCGGGGAGCTGTTTTTT	CASSSRRRTTGELFF
TRBV29-1	TRBD1	TRBJ2-7	once	TGCAGCGTTGGACAGGGTTCCTACGAGCAGTACTTC	CSVGQGSYEQYF
TRBV18	TRBD2	TRBJ2-2	few	TGTGCCAGCTCACCACCAACCGGGACTAGCGCGAACACCGGGGAGCTGTTTTTT	CASSPPTGTSANTGELFF
TRBV5-1	-	TRBJ2-1	-	TGCGCCAGCAGCTTGGGACAGAGGGATGAGCAGTTCTTC	CASSLGQRDEQFF
TRBV29-1	TRBD1	TRBJ1-1	-	TGCAGCGCCGGACAGGGCAGGGTCGCTGAAGCTTTCTTT	CSAGQGRVAEAFF
TRBV1	-	TRBJ2-3	-	TGCACCAGCACCCTGGGTAGCGGGGGGCCCGGTGCAGATACGCAGTATTTT	CTSTLGSGGPGADTQYF
TRBV7-8	TRBD2	TRBJ2-5	-	TGTGCCAGCACCCGGGGGGGGCGGGAGACCCAGTACTTC	CASTRGGRETQYF
TRBV5-1	TRBD1	TRBJ2-5	-	TGCGCCAGCAGCAGGACAGGGGTAGGGGAGACCCAGTACTTC	CASSRTGVGETQYF
TRBV4-2	-	TRBJ2-5	-	TGTGCCAGCAGCCAAGGAGGTAGCCAAGAGACCCAGTACTTC	CASSQGGSQETQYF
TRBV5-8	-	TRBJ2-4	-	TGTGCCAGCAGCAAACAAAACATTCAGTACTTC	CASSKQNIQYF
TRBV6-4	-	TRBJ1-1	once	TGTGCCAGCAGTGACTCTCCGGGGGGGTACACTGAAGCTTTCTTT	CASSDSPGGYTEAFF
TRBV5-1	-	TRBJ1-2	-	TGCGCCAGCAGCTTAGGGGTCACTAACTATGGCTACACCTTC	CASSLGVTNYGYTF
TRBV7-9	-	TRBJ2-3	-	TGTGCCAGCAGCTTAGTGTCTAGCGCCACAGATACGCAGTATTTT	CASSLVSSATDTQYF
TRBV5-1	TRBD2	TRBJ2-7	-	TGCGCCAGCAGCCCTGGACTAGCGGCAACCTACGAGCAGTACTTC	CASSPGLAATYEQYF
TRBV4-2	-	TRBJ2-1	-	TGTGCCAGCAGCCAAGAAAGGGGGACTAACAATGAGCAGTTCTTC	CASSQERGTNNEQFF
TRBV11-2	TRBD1	TRBJ2-7	-	TGTGCCAGCAGCCCCGGGACAGGATTATCCTACGAGCAGTACTTC	CASSPGTGLSYEQYF
TRBV12-3/TRBV12-4	-	TRBJ1-5	-	TGTGCCAGCAGTTTAGCGACGAAGCAGCCCCAGCATTTT	CASSLATKQPQHF